This T cell receptor (beta chain) stems from a study of control samples from healthy donors and cancer patients. Sequencing was performed with immunoSEQ multiplex PCR; in TCRdb, only in-frame clones are kept and a portion is missing. This sample yields 100,000 to 150,000 clones, of which approximately 92% are seen a single time; 0.55% to 0.6% belongs to the top ten. Germline V gene lookup returns CDR1 SGHRS and CDR2 YFSETQ. V dropped 0 bases and J dropped 8; count of bases not matched to a gene: 5. The CDR3 runs to 14 residues. The material sequenced was PBMCs. This clonotype originated in a man older than 75 with head and neck cancer. The chain has TRBV5-1 and TRBJ1-2, with TRBD1 matching over 9 bases. CDR3 protein: CASSLGQGDLGYTF. CDR3 coding DNA: TGCGCCAGCAGCTTGGGACAGGGGGATTTAGGCTACACCTTC. Drawing the rest from reference TRBV5-1 and TRBJ1-2, the complete variable domain is KAGVTQTPRYLIKTRGQQVTLSCSPISGHRSVSWYQQTPGQGLQFLFEYFSETQRNKGNFPGRFSGRQFSNSRSEMNVSTLELGDSALYLCASSLGQGDLGYTFGSGTRLTVV.